Listed here are 29 T cell receptor beta chains from one sample, sequenced in a study of ipilimumab plus nivolumab after autologous stem cell transplantation. The method was immunoSEQ multiplex PCR; TCRdb's version includes in-frame clones alone and lacks a portion of them. The sample includes approximately 40,000 clones, almost 95% of them seen just once. Sequenced here: PBMCs, sampled in a trial of ipilimumab plus nivolumab as post-transplant consolidation. These receptors were taken from a male donor with multiple myeloma.

The CDR3 nucleotides are TGTGCCAGCAGCGTAGGCCAGGGATGGTATGAGCAGTTCTTC. Amino acid sequence: CASSVGQGWYEQFF. The rearrangement links TRBV9 to TRBJ2-1; maybe TRBD1 (5 bases). V shed 0 bases and J shed 8 bases, with 12 bases lying between them. The germline gives CDR1 SGDLS, CDR2 YYNGEE. The CDR3 covers 14 residues.

The J gene is TRBJ2-2, the V gene TRBV11-2; possibly TRBD1 for D (6 bases). The CDR3 covers 16 residues. Germline V gene sequence: CDR1 SGHAT, CDR2 FQNNGV. Deletions cut 2 bases from V and 2 bases from J, with 12 bases between. In DNA form, the CDR3 reads TGTGCCAGCAGCTTACCACAGGGCCATAACACCGGGGAGCTGTTTTTT. Residues: CASSLPQGHNTGELFF.

This chain links TRBV7-2 with TRBJ1-2; perhaps TRBD1 as D (6 bases). The CDR3 loop spans 15 amino acids. Trimming left V 8 bases short and J 0 bases short, with 16 bases between. In germline, CDR1 is SGHTA, CDR2 FQGNSA. CDR3 residues: CASGPGVASNYGYTF. The CDR3 bases are TGTGCCAGCGGACCAGGGGTGGCGTCTAACTATGGCTACACCTTC.

The gene calls are TRBV7-2 and TRBJ2-1; TRBD2 might be the D (7 bases). Germline V CDR1 and CDR2: SGHTA, FQGNSA. V gave up 2 bases and J gave up 0 bases, with 11 bases separating them. The CDR3 length is 16 residues. As DNA, the CDR3 is TGTGCCAGCAGCTTAAGGGGGGAGGGCTCCTACAATGAGCAGTTCTTC. Translated, it gives CASSLRGEGSYNEQFF.

The rearrangement uses TRBV29-1 and TRBJ1-1, with 9 positions matching TRBD1. The CDR3 consists of 13 residues. In germline, CDR1 is SQVTM, CDR2 ANQGSEA. The trim removed 7 bases at V and 4 bases at J, leaving 7 bases unmatched. DNA for the CDR3: TGCAGCGCTACCGGACAGGGGCGCACTGAAGCTTTCTTT. This sequence encodes CSATGQGRTEAFF.

The chain joins TRBV7-2 to TRBJ2-5; 10 nucleotides align to TRBD2. CDR1 and CDR2 from the germline V gene are SGHTA and FQGNSA. V was clipped by 5 bases and J by 5 bases; unmatched bases: 14. The CDR3 has 17 residues. The CDR3, as DNA: TGTGCCAGCAGCCCCGGGTGGAGCGGGGGGGCCTGGGAGACCCAGTACTTC. This translates into CASSPGWSGGAWETQYF.

Remarks on this clone: Sequence at one end of the junction differs from germline and may be a read error. The chain combines TRBV7-6 with TRBJ2-7; D is unclear. The CDR3 totals 15 residues. Germline values: CDR1 SGHVS, CDR2 FNYEAQ. The CDR3 region is CASSLETDGFYELYF. CDR3 sequence (DNA): TGTGCCAGCAGCTTAGAGACGGACGGATTCTACGAGCTGTACTTC.

V and J are TRBV11-2 and TRBJ1-3; D might be TRBD1 (5 bases). The CDR3 length is 16 residues. V lost 5 bases to trimming and J lost 0 bases, with 14 bases between them. CDR1 is SGHAT and CDR2 is FQNNGV in the germline V gene. The chain's CDR3 is CASSPFGGYSGNTIYF. The CDR3 DNA reads TGTGCCAGCAGCCCCTTCGGGGGATACTCTGGAAACACCATATATTTT.

The genes are TRBV7-3 and TRBJ1-1; D gene uncertain. The V and J ends lost 2 bases and 0 bases respectively, with 10 bases between them. The CDR3 contains 15 residues. Germline V gene data show CDR1 as SGHTA and CDR2 as FQGTGA. As DNA, the CDR3 is TGTGCCAGCAGCTTAGGTTGGCCCTTGAACACTGAAGCTTTCTTT. It yields the protein CASSLGWPLNTEAFF.

This clone has a single count. V is TRBV30 and J is TRBJ2-3, with 8 bases matching TRBD2. Trimming at V came to 7 bases and at J to 5 bases, leaving 11 bases not matched to a gene. Germline CDR1 reads GTSNPN; CDR2 reads SVGIG (reference sequence). CDR3 length: 14 residues. In DNA, the CDR3 is TGTGCCTCCCGGGGGCGGGGGGCCCAAGATACGCAGTATTTT. Amino acid sequence: CASRGRGAQDTQYF.

The chain has TRBV30 and TRBJ1-4; D remains ambiguous. The CDR3 extends over 13 amino acids. CDR1 and CDR2 from the germline V gene are GTSNPN and SVGIG (reference sequence). CDR3 residues: CASREPPNEKLFF. The CDR3 coding sequence is TGTGCTTCCCGGGAGCCCCCTAATGAAAAACTGTTTTTT.

The chain couples TRBV6-1 to TRBJ2-1, with D possibly being TRBD2 (5 bases). Germline V gives CDR1 MNHNS, CDR2 SASEGT. V lost 1 base and J lost 13, with 8 bases in between. The CDR3 extends over 11 amino acids. CDR3 DNA: TGTGCCAGCAGTGAAGGGCTAGCCCAGTTCTTC. Its protein is CASSEGLAQFF.

This sequence joins TRBV28 and TRBJ2-2; no reliable D call. The CDR3 totals 13 residues. V dropped 8 bases and J dropped 0 bases, with 7 bases sitting between them. Germline CDR1 reads MDHEN; CDR2 reads SYDVKM. Here the CDR3 reads CASAQANTGELFF. For the CDR3, the DNA is TGTGCCAGCGCGCAAGCGAACACCGGGGAGCTGTTTTTT.

This sequence joins TRBV29-1 and TRBJ1-2; the D is unclear. The ends were cut back, 3 bases at V and 4 bases at J, with 9 bases in the middle. This CDR3 contains 12 residues. Germline V gene data show CDR1 as SQVTM and CDR2 as ANQGSEA. In nucleotides, the CDR3 is TGCAGCGTTGAGTTTGGGTTCTATGGCTACACCTTC. This translates into CSVEFGFYGYTF.

This clone was seen just once. The chain links TRBV28 to TRBJ1-5; TRBD1 is a possible D gene (6 bases). The V end lost 6 bases, the J end lost 3 bases, and 15 bases lay between the germline ends. The germline V gene encodes CDR1 MDHEN and CDR2 SYDVKM. This CDR3 is 15 amino acids long. For the CDR3, the DNA is TGTGCCAGCAGCCGCGCCGGGGACAACAATCAGCCCCAGCATTTT. This sequence encodes CASSRAGDNNQPQHF.

V usage is TRBV5-5 and J usage is TRBJ2-5; D gene ambiguous. V was pared by 1 base and J by 5 bases, with 9 bases between. This CDR3 has 13 amino acids. Looked up from germline, CDR1 is SGHKS and CDR2 is YYEKEE (reference sequence). CDR3 in DNA: TGTGCCAGCAGCTTGTTGACGTCGGAGACCCAGTACTTC. This gives the protein CASSLLTSETQYF.

The rearrangement uses TRBV5-6 and TRBJ1-2; D gene ambiguous. V lost 0 bases and J lost 7, with 22 bases in between. Germline V gives CDR1 SGHDT, CDR2 YYEEEE. The CDR3 spans 17 residues. The CDR3 sequence: CASSLDGLYGEFGGYTF. The DNA of the CDR3 is TGTGCCAGCAGCTTGGATGGGCTTTATGGGGAATTCGGTGGCTACACCTTC.

V gene TRBV9 combines with J gene TRBJ1-2, with TRBD1 identical over 10 bases. V dropped 3 bases and J dropped 8; count of bases not matched to a gene: 7. CDR3 length: 14 residues. Germline V gives CDR1 SGDLS, CDR2 YYNGEE. The CDR3 sequence: CASSGGQGQGGYTF. In DNA form, the CDR3 reads TGTGCCAGCAGCGGGGGACAGGGGCAAGGCGGCTACACCTTC. The variable domain in full, completed from reference TRBV9 and TRBJ1-2, reads DSGVTQTPKHLITATGQRVTLRCSPRSGDLSVYWYQQSLDQGLQFLIQYYNGEERAKGNILERFSAQQFPDLHSELNLSSLELGDSALYFCASSGGQGQGGYTFGSGTRLTVV.

The chain couples TRBV6-6 to TRBJ1-6; a weak D match, TRBD1 (5 bases). This CDR3 has 14 residues. Trimming left V 4 bases short and J 7 bases short, with 11 bases between. CDR1 and CDR2 from the germline V gene are MNHNY and SVGAGI (reference sequence). In DNA, the CDR3 is TGTGCCAGCAGTTTTGGGACGACGAATTCACCCCTCCACTTT. Its protein product is CASSFGTTNSPLHF.

This chain links TRBV4-3 with TRBJ2-2; D ambiguous. With 0 bases removed from V and 5 bases from J, the gap between germline ends came to 13 bases. Germline assignment: CDR1 LGHNA and CDR2 YSLEER. The CDR3 length is 16 residues. For the CDR3, the DNA is TGCGCCAGCAGCCAAGAGGAAGCGAGGAAAACCGGGGAGCTGTTTTTT. Residues: CASSQEEARKTGELFF.

This clone was recorded a few times. The chain has TRBV28 and TRBJ1-3; D remains unclear. Trimming stripped 1 base from V and 1 base from J, with 11 bases between. Germline V lookup: CDR1 MDHEN, CDR2 SYDVKM. The CDR3 has 16 residues. The DNA for the CDR3 is TGTGCCAGCAGTTTATTTCCAGCTCCATCTGGAAACACCATATATTTT. Its translation: CASSLFPAPSGNTIYF. Looking up the rest from reference TRBV28 and TRBJ1-3 gives the full variable domain: DVKVTQSSRYLVKRTGEKVFLECVQDMDHENMFWYRQDPGLGLRLIYFSYDVKMKEKGDIPEGYSVSREKKERFSLILESASTNQTSMYLCASSLFPAPSGNTIYFGEGSWLTVV.

The rearrangement links TRBV2 to TRBJ2-5; 12 bases align to TRBD2. Per the germline V gene, CDR1 is SNHLY and CDR2 is FYNNEI. This CDR3 has 18 amino acids. Trimming cost V 8 bases and J 5 bases; bases outside gene matches: 18. CDR3 in amino acids: CASSTPRTSGTGGETQYF. The CDR3 region has the DNA TGTGCCAGCTCCACACCCAGGACTAGCGGGACGGGAGGGGAGACCCAGTACTTC.

This clone was seen a single time. The V call is TRBV28, the J call TRBJ2-4; 7 nucleotides agree with TRBD1. V was clipped by 4 bases and J by 1 base; unmatched bases: 7. The CDR3 runs 16 residues. The V gene's germline CDR1 is MDHEN and CDR2 SYDVKM. CDR3: CASSYGTAVAKNIQYF. The CDR3 DNA follows: TGTGCCAGCAGTTACGGGACAGCTGTGGCCAAAAACATTCAGTACTTC.

This rearrangement joins TRBV5-1 to TRBJ2-7; D might be TRBD2 (7 bases). The CDR3 is made up of 13 amino acids. From germline, CDR1 is SGHRS and CDR2 YFSETQ. The V and J ends lost 1 base and 3 bases respectively, with 8 bases between them. In DNA form, the CDR3 reads TGCGCCAGCAGCTTGAGGGGGGGCTACGAGCAGTACTTC. Amino acids: CASSLRGGYEQYF.

This chain links TRBV10-3 with TRBJ1-2, with D maybe TRBD1 (5 bases). The length of the CDR3 is 12 residues. The V end was cut by 4 bases, the J end by 4 bases, with 7 bases between. Germline values: CDR1 ENHRY, CDR2 SYGVKD. DNA of the CDR3: TGTGCCATCAGTGCCGACAGCTATGGCTACACCTTC. Amino acid sequence: CAISADSYGYTF.

This rearrangement joins TRBV7-2 to TRBJ2-5, with TRBD2 as a possible D gene (7 bases). CDR3 length equals 13 residues. The germline gives CDR1 SGHTA, CDR2 FQGNSA. Trimming stripped 8 bases from V and 5 bases from J, with 15 bases between. DNA of the CDR3: TGTGCCAGCGGGCGGGGGCGAGGTGAGACCCAGTACTTC. Amino acids: CASGRGRGETQYF.

This rearrangement joins TRBV29-1 to TRBJ2-1; 7 positions agree with TRBD2. V was pared by 3 bases and J by 15 bases, with 11 bases of the junction left unmatched. The CDR3 totals 12 residues. Germline V CDR1 and CDR2: SQVTM, ANQGSEA. The chain's CDR3 is CSVDLSSGGRFF. As DNA, the CDR3 is TGCAGCGTTGACCTCTCTTCCGGGGGGAGGTTCTTC.

The chain carries TRBV15 and TRBJ1-4; D not resolved. V lost 0 bases and J 4 bases, leaving 12 bases between the germline ends. The CDR3 is made up of 16 amino acids. Germline loops: CDR1 LNHNV, CDR2 YYDKDF (reference sequence). In nucleotides, the CDR3 is TGTGCCACCAGCAGAGATTTACTACAGCTTAATGAAAAACTGTTTTTT. Protein sequence: CATSRDLLQLNEKLFF. The full variable domain, rest sourced from reference TRBV15 and TRBJ1-4, is DAMVIQNPRYQVTQFGKPVTLSCSQTLNHNVMYWYQQKSSQAPKLLFHYYDKDFNNEADTPDNFQSRRPNTSFCFLDIRSPGLGDTAMYLCATSRDLLQLNEKLFFGSGTQLSVL.

The chain employs TRBV19 and TRBJ1-1, with TRBD1 matching over 11 bases. CDR1 LNHDA and CDR2 SQIVND come from the germline V gene (reference sequence). The V segment lost 5 bases and the J segment 2 bases; nucleotides outside the gene matches: 4. This CDR3 spans 15 amino acids. CDR3 DNA sequence: TGTGCCAGTAGTCCCTGGACAGGGGGCAACACTGAAGCTTTCTTT. Amino acid sequence: CASSPWTGGNTEAFF.